Following are 5 T cell receptor beta chains from one sample sequenced in a study of blood T cells in healthy people across ages (dated by TCRdb to between 2014 and 2017). Library construction relied on 5' RACE. The sequencing machine was an Illumina HiSeq 2500. The second PCR ran for roughly 7 to 12 cycles and used a J-beta primer mix along with a sample-barcoded 5' primer. In-frame beta chains were kept once TCRdb had trimmed the public reads at Q25 with fastp and called clones with MiXCR. Every distinct CDR3 protein forms one entry, paired with its most common genes and DNA. In all, the sample holds 660,000 or so distinct CDR3 sequences, and roughly 50% of those were seen once. The ten largest clones take up 30% to 40% of the sample. Sequencing was performed on blood. These receptors came from a man in his sixties in good health.

The gene calls are TRBV6-6 and TRBJ2-1, with TRBD1 matching over 9 bases. The germline gives CDR1 MNHNY, CDR2 SVGAGI (reference sequence). V lost 10 bases, J lost 8 bases, and 6 bases stayed unmatched. This CDR3 region has 12 residues. In nucleotides, the CDR3 is TGTGCCACGACAGGGGGGGTCTATGAGCAGTTCTTC. Translated, it gives CATTGGVYEQFF.

This clonotype turned up a few times. The chain links TRBV3-1 to TRBJ2-7, with D perhaps TRBD1 (6 bases). The CDR3 extends over 15 amino acids. Per germline, CDR1 LGHDT and CDR2 YNNKEL (reference sequence). Between the trimmed V and J ends, which lost 1 base and 4 bases, there was a span of 14 bases. Here the CDR3 reads CASSQAPDSLYEQYF. CDR3 nucleotides: TGTGCCAGCAGCCAAGCCCCGGACAGTCTTTACGAGCAGTACTTC.

This clonotype was detected a few times. The chain couples TRBV4-1 to TRBJ2-1, with D unclear. CDR3 length equals 17 residues. V was cut by 0 bases and J by 0 bases, with 12 bases left in between. The germline V gene has CDR1 MGHRA and CDR2 YSYEKL. CDR3: CASSQDRVLSSYNEQFF. The CDR3 nucleotides are TGCGCCAGCAGCCAAGATCGGGTTCTAAGCTCCTACAATGAGCAGTTCTTC.

V usage is TRBV5-1 and J usage is TRBJ2-1; D gene uncertain. This CDR3 has 14 residues. CDR1 is SGHRS and CDR2 is YFSETQ in the germline V gene. Trimming stripped 4 bases from V and 6 bases from J, with 14 bases between. The CDR3 here is CASSVVASPNEQFF. The CDR3 DNA sequence: TGCGCCAGCAGCGTGGTAGCCAGCCCCAATGAGCAGTTCTTC.

V is TRBV20-1 and J is TRBJ1-1; 10 bases are a match to TRBD1. The length of the CDR3 is 16 residues. The junction had 6 bases not matched to a gene; V was cut back by 2 bases and J by 0 bases. Germline CDR1 is DFQATT and CDR2 is SNEGSKA (reference sequence). CDR3 residues: CSARPDRGQVNTEAFF. The CDR3 DNA sequence: TGCAGTGCTAGACCCGACAGGGGGCAAGTGAACACTGAAGCTTTCTTT.